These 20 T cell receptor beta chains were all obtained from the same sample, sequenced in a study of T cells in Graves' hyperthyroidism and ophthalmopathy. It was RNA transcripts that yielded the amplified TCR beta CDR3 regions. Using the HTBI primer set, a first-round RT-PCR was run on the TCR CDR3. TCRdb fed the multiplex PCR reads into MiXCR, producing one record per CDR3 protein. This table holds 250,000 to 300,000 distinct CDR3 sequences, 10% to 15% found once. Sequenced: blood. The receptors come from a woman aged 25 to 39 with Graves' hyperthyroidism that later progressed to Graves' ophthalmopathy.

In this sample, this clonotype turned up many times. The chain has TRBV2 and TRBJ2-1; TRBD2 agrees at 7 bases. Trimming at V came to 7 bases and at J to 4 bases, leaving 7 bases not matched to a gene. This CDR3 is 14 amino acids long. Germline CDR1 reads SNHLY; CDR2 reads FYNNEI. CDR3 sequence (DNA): TGTGCCAGCAATGGCGGGAGCGGGTACAATGAGCAGTTCTTC. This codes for CASNGGSGYNEQFF.

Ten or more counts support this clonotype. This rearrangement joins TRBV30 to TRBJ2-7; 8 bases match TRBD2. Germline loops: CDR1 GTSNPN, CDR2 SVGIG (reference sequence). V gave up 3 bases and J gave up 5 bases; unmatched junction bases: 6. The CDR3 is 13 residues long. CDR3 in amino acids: CAWRLLAENEQYF. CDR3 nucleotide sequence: TGTGCCTGGAGGCTACTAGCGGAGAACGAGCAGTACTTC. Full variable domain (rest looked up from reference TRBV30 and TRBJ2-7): SQTIHQWPATLVQPVGSPLSLECTVEGTSNPNLYWYRQAAGRGLQLLFYSVGIGQISSEVPQNLSASRPQDRQFILSSKKLLLSDSGFYLCAWRLLAENEQYFGPGTRLTVT.

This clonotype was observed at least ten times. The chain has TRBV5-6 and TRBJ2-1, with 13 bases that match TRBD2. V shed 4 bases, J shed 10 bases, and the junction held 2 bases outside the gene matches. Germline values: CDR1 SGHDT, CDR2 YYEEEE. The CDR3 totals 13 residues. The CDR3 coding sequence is TGTGCCAGCAGCACGGGACTAGCGGGGGAGCAGTTCTTC. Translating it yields CASSTGLAGEQFF.

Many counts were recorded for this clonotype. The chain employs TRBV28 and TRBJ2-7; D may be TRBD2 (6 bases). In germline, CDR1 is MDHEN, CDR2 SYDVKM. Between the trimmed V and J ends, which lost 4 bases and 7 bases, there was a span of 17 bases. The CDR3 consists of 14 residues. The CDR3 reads CASSSGTGLEEQYF. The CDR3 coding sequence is TGTGCCAGCAGTTCCGGGACGGGACTTGAAGAGCAGTACTTC.

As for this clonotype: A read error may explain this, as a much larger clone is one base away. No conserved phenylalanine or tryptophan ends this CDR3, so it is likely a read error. In DNA form, the CDR3 reads TGCGTACTGCAGGGGAGAAGCATGGAGACCCAGTACTCC. It encodes CVLQGRSMETQYS. V is TRBV20-1 and J is TRBJ2-5; tentative D call: TRBD1 (6 bases). The CDR3 totals 13 residues. Germline V gene data show CDR1 as DFQATT and CDR2 as SNEGSKA (reference sequence).

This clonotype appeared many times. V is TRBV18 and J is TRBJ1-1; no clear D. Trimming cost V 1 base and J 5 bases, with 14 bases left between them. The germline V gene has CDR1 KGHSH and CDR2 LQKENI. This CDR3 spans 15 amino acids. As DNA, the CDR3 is TGTGCCAGCTCACCACGGTCGCCTCCCGGGACTGAAGCTTTCTTT. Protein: CASSPRSPPGTEAFF.

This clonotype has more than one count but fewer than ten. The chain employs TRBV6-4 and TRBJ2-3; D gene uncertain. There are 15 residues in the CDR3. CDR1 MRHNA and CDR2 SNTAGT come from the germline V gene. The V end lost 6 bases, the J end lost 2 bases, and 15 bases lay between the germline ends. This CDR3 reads CASSPEATFTDTQYF. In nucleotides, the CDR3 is TGTGCCAGCAGCCCAGAGGCGACGTTCACAGATACGCAGTATTTT.

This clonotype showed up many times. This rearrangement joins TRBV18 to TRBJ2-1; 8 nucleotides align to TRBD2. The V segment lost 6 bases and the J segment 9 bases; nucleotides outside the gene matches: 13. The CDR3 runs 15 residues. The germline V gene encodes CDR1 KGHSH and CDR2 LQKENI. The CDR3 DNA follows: TGTGCCAGCTCGACCCGGACTAGCCTGGGCGTTGAGCAGTTCTTC. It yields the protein CASSTRTSLGVEQFF.

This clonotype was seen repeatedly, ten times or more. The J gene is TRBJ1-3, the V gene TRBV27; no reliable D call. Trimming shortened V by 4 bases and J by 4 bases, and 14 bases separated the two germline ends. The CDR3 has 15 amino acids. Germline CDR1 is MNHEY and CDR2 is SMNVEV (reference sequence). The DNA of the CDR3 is TGTGCCAGCAGTTGGGCAGCAGATAGGGGAAACACCATATATTTT. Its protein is CASSWAADRGNTIYF.

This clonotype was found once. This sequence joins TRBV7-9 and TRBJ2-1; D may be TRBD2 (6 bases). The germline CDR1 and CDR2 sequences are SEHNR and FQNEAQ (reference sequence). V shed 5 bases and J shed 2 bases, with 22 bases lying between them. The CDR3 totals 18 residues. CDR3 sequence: CASSKRRAGTPAYNEQFF. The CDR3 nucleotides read TGTGCCAGCAGCAAACGCCGCGCCGGGACTCCTGCCTACAATGAGCAGTTCTTC. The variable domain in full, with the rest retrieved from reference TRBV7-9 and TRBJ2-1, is DTGVSQNPRHKITKRGQNVTFRCDPISEHNRLYWYRQTLGQGPEFLTYFQNEAQLEKSRLLSDRFSAERPKGSFSTLEIQRTEQGDSAMYLCASSKRRAGTPAYNEQFFGPGTRLTVL.

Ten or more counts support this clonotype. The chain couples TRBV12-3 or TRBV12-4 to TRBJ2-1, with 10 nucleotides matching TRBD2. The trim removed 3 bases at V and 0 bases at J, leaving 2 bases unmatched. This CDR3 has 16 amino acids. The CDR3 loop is CASSLSGRVSYNEQFF. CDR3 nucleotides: TGTGCCAGCAGTTTGAGCGGGAGGGTCTCCTACAATGAGCAGTTCTTC.

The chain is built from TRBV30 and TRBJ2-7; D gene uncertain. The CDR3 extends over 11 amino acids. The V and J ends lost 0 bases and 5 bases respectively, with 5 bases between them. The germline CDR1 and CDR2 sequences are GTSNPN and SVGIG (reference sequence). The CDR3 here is CAWSVGNEQYF. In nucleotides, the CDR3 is TGTGCCTGGAGTGTGGGAAACGAGCAGTACTTC.

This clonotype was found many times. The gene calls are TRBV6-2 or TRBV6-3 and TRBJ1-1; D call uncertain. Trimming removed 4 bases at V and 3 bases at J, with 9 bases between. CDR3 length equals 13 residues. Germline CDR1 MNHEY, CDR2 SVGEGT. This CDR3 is CASSSRRYTEAFF. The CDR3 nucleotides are TGTGCCAGCAGTTCCAGACGTTACACTGAAGCTTTCTTT.

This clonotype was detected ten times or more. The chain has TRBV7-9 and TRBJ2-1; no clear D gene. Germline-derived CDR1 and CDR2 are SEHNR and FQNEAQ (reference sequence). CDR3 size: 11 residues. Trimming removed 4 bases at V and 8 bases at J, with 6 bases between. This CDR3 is CASSSLDEQFF. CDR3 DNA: TGTGCCAGCAGCTCCTTAGATGAGCAGTTCTTC.

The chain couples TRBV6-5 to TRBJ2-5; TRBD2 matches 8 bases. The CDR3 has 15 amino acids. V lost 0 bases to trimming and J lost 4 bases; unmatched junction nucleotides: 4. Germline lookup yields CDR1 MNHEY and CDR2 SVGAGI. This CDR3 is CASSYSTGGRETQYF. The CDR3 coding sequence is TGTGCCAGCAGTTACTCGACGGGGGGGAGAGAGACCCAGTACTTC.

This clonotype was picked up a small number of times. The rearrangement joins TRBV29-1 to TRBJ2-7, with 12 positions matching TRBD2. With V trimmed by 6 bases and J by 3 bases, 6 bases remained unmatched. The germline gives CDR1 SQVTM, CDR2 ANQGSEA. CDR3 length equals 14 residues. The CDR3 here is CSVLGLAGFYEQYF. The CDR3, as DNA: TGCAGCGTGCTGGGACTAGCGGGCTTCTACGAGCAGTACTTC.

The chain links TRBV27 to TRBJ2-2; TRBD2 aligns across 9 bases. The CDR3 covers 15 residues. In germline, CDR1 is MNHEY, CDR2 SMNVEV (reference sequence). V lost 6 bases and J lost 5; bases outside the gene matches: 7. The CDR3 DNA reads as TGTGCCAGCAGCGTAGCGGGAGCCGGGACCGGGGAGCTGTTTTTT. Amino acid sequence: CASSVAGAGTGELFF.

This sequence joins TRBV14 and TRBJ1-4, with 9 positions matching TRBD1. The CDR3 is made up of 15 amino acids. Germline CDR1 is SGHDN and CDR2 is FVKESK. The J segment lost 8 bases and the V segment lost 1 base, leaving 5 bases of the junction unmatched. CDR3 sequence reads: CASSQGDRVREKLFF. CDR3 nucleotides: TGTGCCAGCAGCCAAGGGGACAGGGTGCGGGAAAAACTGTTTTTT.

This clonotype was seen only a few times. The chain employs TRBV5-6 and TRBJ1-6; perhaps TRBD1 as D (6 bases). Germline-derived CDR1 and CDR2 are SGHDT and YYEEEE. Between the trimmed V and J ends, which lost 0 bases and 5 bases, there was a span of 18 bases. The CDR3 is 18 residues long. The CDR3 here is CASSLARGAVGDNSPLHF. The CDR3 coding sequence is TGTGCCAGCAGCTTGGCCCGGGGGGCCGTCGGCGATAATTCACCCCTCCACTTT.

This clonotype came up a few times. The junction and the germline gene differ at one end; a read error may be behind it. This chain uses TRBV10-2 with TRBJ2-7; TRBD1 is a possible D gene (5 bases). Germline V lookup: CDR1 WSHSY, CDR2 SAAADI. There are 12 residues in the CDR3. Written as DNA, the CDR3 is TGTGCCAGCAGTTATTGCGACAGCGAGCAGTACTTC. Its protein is CASSYCDSEQYF.